Listed here are 3 T cell receptor beta chains from one sample, sequenced in a study of identical twins. TCRdb re-derived calls from the 5' RACE reads in MiXCR, one entry per CDR3 protein. The sample lists approximately 600,000 distinct CDR3 sequences; approximately 10% were seen once. The same data also contributed to another study, on yellow fever vaccine responses in identical twins.

The sequencing input was PBMCs. Receptor source: a woman aged 18-35 years in good health.

There are many counts of this clonotype. The V call is TRBV25-1, the J call TRBJ2-2, with D possibly matching TRBD2 (6 bases). The CDR3 has 15 amino acids. V was clipped by 5 bases and J by 1 base, with 11 bases between them. Germline-derived CDR1 and CDR2 are MGHDK and SYGVNS. DNA of the CDR3: TGTGCCAGCAGTCCGCCGGGAGAGAACACCGGGGAGCTGTTTTTT. Residues: CASSPPGENTGELFF.

This chain connects TRBV20-1 to TRBJ2-7, with a possible D match to TRBD1 (5 bases). Deletions cut 6 bases from V and 6 bases from J, with 21 bases between. The CDR3 is 14 residues long. Per germline, CDR1 DFQATT and CDR2 SNEGSKA (reference sequence). CDR3 region: CSAQFKVGDIEQYF. For the CDR3, the DNA is TGCAGTGCCCAGTTTAAAGTAGGGGATATCGAGCAGTACTTC.

This clonotype appeared a few times. The V call is TRBV12-3 or TRBV12-4, the J call TRBJ2-7; 8 bases fit TRBD2. The CDR3 length is 13 residues. V shed 7 bases and J 6 bases; nucleotides not matched to a gene: 8. In DNA, the CDR3 is TGTGCCAGCACCTCCGCGGGAGGAGGCGAGCAGTACTTC. It codes for CASTSAGGGEQYF.